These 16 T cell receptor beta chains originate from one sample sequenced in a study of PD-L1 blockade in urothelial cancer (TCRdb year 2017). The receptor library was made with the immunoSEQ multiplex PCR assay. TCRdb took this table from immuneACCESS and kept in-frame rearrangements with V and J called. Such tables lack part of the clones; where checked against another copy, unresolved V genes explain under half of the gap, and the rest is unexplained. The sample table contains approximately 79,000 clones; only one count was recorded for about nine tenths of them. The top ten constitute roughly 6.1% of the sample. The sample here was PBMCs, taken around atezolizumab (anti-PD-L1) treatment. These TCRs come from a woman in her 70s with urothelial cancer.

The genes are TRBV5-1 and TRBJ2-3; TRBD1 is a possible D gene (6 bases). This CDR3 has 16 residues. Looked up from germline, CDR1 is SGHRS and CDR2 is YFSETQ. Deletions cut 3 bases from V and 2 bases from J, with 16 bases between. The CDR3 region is CASSWAPGQATDTQYF. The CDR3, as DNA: TGCGCCAGCAGCTGGGCCCCGGGACAAGCCACAGATACGCAGTATTTT.

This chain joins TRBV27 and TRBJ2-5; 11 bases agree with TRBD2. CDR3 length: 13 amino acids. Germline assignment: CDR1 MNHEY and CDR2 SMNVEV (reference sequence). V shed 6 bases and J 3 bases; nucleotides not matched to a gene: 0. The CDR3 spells CASRLAGEETQYF. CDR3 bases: TGTGCCAGCAGACTAGCGGGAGAAGAGACCCAGTACTTC.

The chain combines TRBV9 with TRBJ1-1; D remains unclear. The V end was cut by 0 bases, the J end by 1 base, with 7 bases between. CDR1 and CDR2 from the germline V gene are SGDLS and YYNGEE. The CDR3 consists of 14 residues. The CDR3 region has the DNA TGTGCCAGCAGCGTAGAAGTCAGGAACACTGAAGCTTTCTTT. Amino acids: CASSVEVRNTEAFF.

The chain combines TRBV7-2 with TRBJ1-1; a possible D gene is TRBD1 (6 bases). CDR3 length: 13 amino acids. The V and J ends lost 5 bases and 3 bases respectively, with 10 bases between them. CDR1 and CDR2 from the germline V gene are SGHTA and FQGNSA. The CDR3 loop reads CASSRSGDTEAFF. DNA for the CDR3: TGTGCCAGCAGCAGATCAGGGGACACTGAAGCTTTCTTT.

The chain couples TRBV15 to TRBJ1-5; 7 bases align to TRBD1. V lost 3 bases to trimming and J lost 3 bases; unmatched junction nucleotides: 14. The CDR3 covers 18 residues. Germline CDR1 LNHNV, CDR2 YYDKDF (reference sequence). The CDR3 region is CATSSMVASGGVNQPQHF. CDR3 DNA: TGTGCCACCAGCAGCATGGTCGCGTCAGGGGGTGTCAATCAGCCCCAGCATTTT.

DNA of the CDR3: TGCGCCAGCAGGCTGAATAGCGGGCCCTCCTACGAGCAGTACTTC. The encoded protein is CASRLNSGPSYEQYF. The chain joins TRBV5-1 to TRBJ2-7; 7 bases are a match to TRBD2. The J segment lost 0 bases and the V segment lost 5 bases, leaving 8 bases of the junction unmatched. In germline, CDR1 is SGHRS, CDR2 YFSETQ. The CDR3 length is 15 residues.

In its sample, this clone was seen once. The CDR3: CASSYRTKNTGELFF. DNA for the CDR3: TGTGCCAGCAGTTACAGGACAAAGAACACCGGGGAGCTGTTTTTT. V is TRBV6-6 and J is TRBJ2-2; tentatively, D is TRBD1 (5 bases). Germline V CDR1 and CDR2: MNHNY, SVGAGI (reference sequence). Deletions cut 2 bases from V and 1 base from J, with 8 bases between. The CDR3 covers 15 residues.

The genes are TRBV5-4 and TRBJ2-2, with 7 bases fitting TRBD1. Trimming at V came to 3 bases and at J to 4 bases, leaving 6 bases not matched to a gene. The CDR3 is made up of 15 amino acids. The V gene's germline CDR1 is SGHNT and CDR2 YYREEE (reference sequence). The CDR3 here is CASSSGQQFTGELFF. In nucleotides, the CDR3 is TGTGCCAGCAGCTCGGGACAGCAGTTCACCGGGGAGCTGTTTTTT.

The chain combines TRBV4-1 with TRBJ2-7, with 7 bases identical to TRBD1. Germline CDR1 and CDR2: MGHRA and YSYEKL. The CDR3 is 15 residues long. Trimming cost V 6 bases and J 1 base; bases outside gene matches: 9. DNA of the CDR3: TGCGCCAGCAGTCGACCGGGACAGACGTCCTACGAGCAGTACTTC. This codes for CASSRPGQTSYEQYF.

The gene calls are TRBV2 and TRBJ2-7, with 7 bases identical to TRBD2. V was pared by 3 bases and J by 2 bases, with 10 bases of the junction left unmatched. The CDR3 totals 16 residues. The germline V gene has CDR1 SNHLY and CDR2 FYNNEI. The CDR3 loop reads CASSDSGWREPYEQYF. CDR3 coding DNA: TGTGCCAGCAGTGATTCCGGTTGGCGGGAGCCCTACGAGCAGTACTTC.

The CDR3 sequence: CASSFIGYEQYF. The CDR3 coding sequence is TGTGCCAGCAGCTTTATCGGCTACGAGCAGTACTTC. The J gene is TRBJ2-7, the V gene TRBV7-9; D is uncertain. Per germline, CDR1 SEHNR and CDR2 FQNEAQ (reference sequence). This CDR3 spans 12 amino acids. Trimming removed 3 bases from V and 3 bases from J, with 6 bases in between.

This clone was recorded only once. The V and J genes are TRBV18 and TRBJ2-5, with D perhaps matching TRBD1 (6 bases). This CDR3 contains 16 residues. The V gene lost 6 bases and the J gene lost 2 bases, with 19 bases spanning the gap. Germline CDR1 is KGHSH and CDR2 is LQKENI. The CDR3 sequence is CASSQTFKDRQETQYF. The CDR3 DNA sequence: TGTGCCAGCTCCCAGACGTTTAAGGACAGACAAGAGACCCAGTACTTC.

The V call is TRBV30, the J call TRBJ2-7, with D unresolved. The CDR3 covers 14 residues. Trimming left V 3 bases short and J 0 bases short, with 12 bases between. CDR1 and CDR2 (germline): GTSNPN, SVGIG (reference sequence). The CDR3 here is CAWRSSTYSYEQYF. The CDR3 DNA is TGTGCCTGGAGGAGTAGTACTTACTCCTACGAGCAGTACTTC.

CDR3 loop: CASSQTRRLAGLSDTQYF. The CDR3 nucleotides read TGCGCCAGCAGCCAAACACGGAGACTAGCGGGACTATCAGATACGCAGTATTTT. V usage is TRBV4-1 and J usage is TRBJ2-3, with 11 bases identical to TRBD2. The CDR3 length is 18 residues. Unmatched junction bases numbered 11, after V lost 2 bases and J lost 4 bases. Looked up from germline, CDR1 is MGHRA and CDR2 is YSYEKL.

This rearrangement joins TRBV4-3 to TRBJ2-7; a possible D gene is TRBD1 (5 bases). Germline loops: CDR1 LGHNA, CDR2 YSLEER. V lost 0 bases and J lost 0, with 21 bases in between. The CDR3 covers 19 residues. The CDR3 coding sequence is TGCGCCAGCAGCCAAGATATACGAAGGGGCAGGACCGACTCCTACGAGCAGTACTTC. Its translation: CASSQDIRRGRTDSYEQYF.

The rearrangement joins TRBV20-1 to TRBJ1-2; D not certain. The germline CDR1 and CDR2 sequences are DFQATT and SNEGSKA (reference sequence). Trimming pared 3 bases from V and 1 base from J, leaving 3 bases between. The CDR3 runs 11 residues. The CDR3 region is CSASYNYGYTF. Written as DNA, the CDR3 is TGCAGTGCTAGTTATAACTATGGCTACACCTTC.